This T cell receptor (beta chain) was observed in a study of blood T cell repertoires in COVID-19. Study background: COVID-19 samples collected from the United States, Italy and Spain covered acute and convalescent phases.

Study processing details: The assay estimated nucleated cells by amplifying reference gene primers. The assay was immunoSEQ multiplex PCR, and TCRdb's table has in-frame clones only and misses some. The DNA gave D and trimming, while V, J and clone size come from that table. The table shows about 16,000 clones, with approximately 88% occurring only once. V lost 0 bases, J lost 2 bases, and 15 bases lay in between. CDR1 SQVTM and CDR2 ANQGSEA come from the germline V gene. CDR3 length: 16 amino acids. The chain links TRBV29-1 to TRBJ2-3, with D perhaps matching TRBD2 (6 bases). The sequencing input was peripheral blood. The receptor's source is a human donor in a cohort sampled during active COVID-19. For the CDR3, the DNA is TGCAGCGTTGAAGAACTGGCGGGACGGCTCACAGATACGCAGTATTTT. Residues: CSVEELAGRLTDTQYF.